The rows below give T cell receptor beta chains drawn from one sample of a study of blood T cell repertoires in COVID-19. The assay was immunoSEQ multiplex PCR, and TCRdb's table has in-frame clones only and misses some. The sample has 9,500 to 15,000 clones, around four fifths seen once; the top ten hold around 4%. The specimen was peripheral blood. All receptors come from a woman in her sixties or seventies with acute or convalescent COVID-19. Each CDR3 is given with its conserved first and last residue. The D gene is left open where the match is weak. For some rows the clone size is stated as once, few or many, or as a class when expanded; others skip it.

abundance,j_gene,v_gene,d_gene,len,CDR3nt,CDR3aa
NA,TRBJ1-2,TRBV6-5,NA,13,TGTGCCAGCAGTTCAGACAGAGTCTATGGCTACACCTTC,CASSSDRVYGYTF
few,TRBJ1-2,TRBV5-4,NA,13,TGTGCCAGCAGCGCGGACCTCGGGGGGGGCTACACCTTC,CASSADLGGGYTF
NA,TRBJ1-2,TRBV6-5,NA,13,TGTGCCAGCATAGGCGGGGTTTGGAATGGCTACACCTTC,CASIGGVWNGYTF
once,TRBJ1-1,TRBV18,NA,14,TGTGCCAGCTCACCGGACAGCATGAACACTGAAGCTTTCTTT,CASSPDSMNTEAFF
NA,TRBJ1-2,TRBV6-6,NA,14,TGTGCCAGCAGTTATGAGTCCCCGCGAGAGGGCTACACCTTC,CASSYESPREGYTF
NA,TRBJ2-7,TRBV6-5,TRBD1,15,TGTGCCAGCAGGAGGGGGACAGGGAGCTCCTACGAGCAGTACTTC,CASRRGTGSSYEQYF
few,TRBJ1-3,TRBV6-6,NA,16,TGTGCCAGCAGTTACTCGGCAGGGTATTCTGGAAACACCATATATTTT,CASSYSAGYSGNTIYF
NA,TRBJ2-3,TRBV5-1,TRBD1,16,TGCGCCAGCAGCTTGGTGGACAGGGATTTAACAGATACGCAGTATTTT,CASSLVDRDLTDTQYF
NA,TRBJ1-2,TRBV5-1,TRBD1,13,TGCGCCAGCAGTTGGGACAGGGGTTACGGCTACACCTTC,CASSWDRGYGYTF
few,TRBJ1-6,TRBV7-9,NA,19,TGTGCCAGCAGCCAGACAGTCTACTCCCTGAGGCCCTATAATTCACCCCTCCACTTT,CASSQTVYSLRPYNSPLHF
NA,TRBJ1-1,TRBV18,TRBD1,14,TGTGCCAGCTCACCACGAGACAGGGTCACTGAAGCTTTCTTT,CASSPRDRVTEAFF
few,TRBJ1-1,TRBV18,NA,15,TGTGCCAGCTCACCATCCGTGGTGGCGAACACTGAAGCTTTCTTT,CASSPSVVANTEAFF
NA,TRBJ2-1,TRBV6-1,NA,14,TGTGCCAGCAGTGAAGCGGCCGGCCCATCTGAGGAGTTCTTC,CASSEAAGPSEEFF
once,TRBJ1-4,TRBV27,NA,14,TGTGCCAGCAGTTCGGTTGGGAGTAATGAAAAACTGTTTTTT,CASSSVGSNEKLFF
NA,TRBJ1-2,TRBV29-1,NA,13,TGCAGCGTTGAAGACGGACAGAACTATGGCTACACCTTC,CSVEDGQNYGYTF
NA,TRBJ2-1,TRBV10-3,TRBD1,15,TGTGCCATCAGACTAGGACAGGGGAGAAACAATGAGCAGTTCTTC,CAIRLGQGRNNEQFF
NA,TRBJ2-5,TRBV12-3/TRBV12-4,NA,13,TGTGCCAGCAGTTTGCGACAACAAGAGACCCAGTACTTC,CASSLRQQETQYF
few,TRBJ1-5,TRBV7-9,NA,14,TGTGCCAGCAGCCCGAGCACAGGGAATCAGCCCCAGCATTTT,CASSPSTGNQPQHF
NA,TRBJ2-7,TRBV12-3/TRBV12-4,NA,11,TGTGCCCCTCCCCCCCCCTACGAGCAGTACTTC,CAPPPPYEQYF
NA,TRBJ1-1,TRBV13,TRBD1,16,TGTGCCAGCAGCTTACGAGACAGGGGGCTTAACACTGAAGCTTTCTTT,CASSLRDRGLNTEAFF
NA,TRBJ2-2,TRBV6-6,TRBD1,15,TGTGCCAGCAGTTATGGGACAGGGTACACCGGGGAGCTGTTTTTT,CASSYGTGYTGELFF
NA,TRBJ2-4,TRBV27,TRBD1,15,TGTGCCAGCAGTCCAAACCGGGACAGTAAAAACATTCAGTACTTC,CASSPNRDSKNIQYF
once,TRBJ1-1,TRBV10-3,NA,15,TGTGCCATCAGCCCTGATGGGACACGGAACACTGAAGCTTTCTTT,CAISPDGTRNTEAFF
NA,TRBJ1-2,TRBV7-9,NA,14,TGTGCCAGCAGCTTAGGAGGAGCTAACTATGGCTACACCTTC,CASSLGGANYGYTF
NA,TRBJ1-4,TRBV9,NA,16,TGTGCCAGCAGCCCTATGACGGGGGGCCTTAGAGAAAAACTGTTTTTT,CASSPMTGGLREKLFF
NA,TRBJ1-2,TRBV7-9,NA,13,TGTGCCAGCAGCGTGACAGCCTTGGATGGCTACACCTTC,CASSVTALDGYTF
NA,TRBJ2-7,TRBV3-1/TRBV3-2,TRBD1,15,TGTGCCAGCAGCCAAGCGGGACAGGGGGCGCGCGAGCAGTACTTC,CASSQAGQGAREQYF
NA,TRBJ2-2,TRBV10-3,NA,13,TGTGCCACGATAACAGCGGACACCGGGGAGCTGTTTTTT,CATITADTGELFF
NA,TRBJ2-1,TRBV24-1,NA,15,TGTGCCACCAGTGTTGCAGGAGGCTCCTACAATGAGCAGTTCTTC,CATSVAGGSYNEQFF
NA,TRBJ1-3,TRBV2,NA,12,TGTGCCAGCAGCGGACAGGGAAACACCATATATTTT,CASSGQGNTIYF
few,TRBJ2-2,TRBV10-3,TRBD1,15,TGTGCCATCAGTGAGGCAACAGGGGACACCGGGGAGCTGTTTTTT,CAISEATGDTGELFF
once,TRBJ2-2,TRBV11-2,TRBD1,15,TGTGCCAGCAGCCCTGGACAGGTCCCGGCCGGGGAGCTGTTTTTT,CASSPGQVPAGELFF
NA,TRBJ2-7,TRBV18,TRBD1,15,TGTGCCAGCTCATCCGACAGGGGGATTTCCTACGAGCAGTACTTC,CASSSDRGISYEQYF
NA,TRBJ2-1,TRBV19,NA,16,TGTGCCAGTAGTATAGATGGGCAGGGGCGCTACAATGAGCAGTTCTTC,CASSIDGQGRYNEQFF
NA,TRBJ2-5,TRBV6-1,NA,14,TGTGCCAGCAGTGAAGGGCCTTTCCGAGAGACCCAGTACTTC,CASSEGPFRETQYF
NA,TRBJ2-1,TRBV27,TRBD2,17,TGTGCCAGCAGTTTTGAGAGCGGGGGCCGGGGCTTCGATGAGCAGTTCTTC,CASSFESGGRGFDEQFF
NA,TRBJ2-1,TRBV29-1,TRBD1,12,TGCAGCGTTTACAGGGGGAACAATGAGCAGTTCTTC,CSVYRGNNEQFF
NA,TRBJ1-6,TRBV10-3,TRBD1,16,TGTGCCATCAGTGAGTCTCCGGGACAGGTGAATTCACCCCTCCACTTT,CAISESPGQVNSPLHF